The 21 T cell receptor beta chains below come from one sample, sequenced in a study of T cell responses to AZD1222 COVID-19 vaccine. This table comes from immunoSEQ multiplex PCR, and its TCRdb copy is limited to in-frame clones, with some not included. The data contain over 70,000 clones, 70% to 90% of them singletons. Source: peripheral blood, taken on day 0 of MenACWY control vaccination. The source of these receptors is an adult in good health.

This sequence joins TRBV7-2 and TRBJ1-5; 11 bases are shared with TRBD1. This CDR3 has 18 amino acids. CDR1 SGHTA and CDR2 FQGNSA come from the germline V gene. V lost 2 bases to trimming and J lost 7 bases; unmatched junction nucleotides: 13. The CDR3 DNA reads TGTGCCAGCAGCTTATCTGGACAGGGGGCGCGAGTACGGCAGCCCCAGCATTTT. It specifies CASSLSGQGARVRQPQHF.

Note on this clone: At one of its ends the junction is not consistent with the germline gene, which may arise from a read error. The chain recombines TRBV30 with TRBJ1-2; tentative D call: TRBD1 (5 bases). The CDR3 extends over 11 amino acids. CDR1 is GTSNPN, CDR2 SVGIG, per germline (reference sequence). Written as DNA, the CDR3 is TGTGCCTGGAGTGTAGGGGAAGGCTACGCCTTC. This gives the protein CAWSVGEGYAF. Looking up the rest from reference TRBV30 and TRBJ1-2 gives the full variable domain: SQTIHQWPATLVQPVGSPLSLECTVEGTSNPNLYWYRQAAGRGLQLLFYSVGIGQISSEVPQNLSASRPQDRQFILSSKKLLLSDSGFYLCAWSVGEGYAFGSGTRLTVV.

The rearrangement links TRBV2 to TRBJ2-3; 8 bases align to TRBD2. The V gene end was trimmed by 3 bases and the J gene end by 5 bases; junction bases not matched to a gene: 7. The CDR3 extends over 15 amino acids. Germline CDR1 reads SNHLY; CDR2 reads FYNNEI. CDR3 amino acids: CASSDTGGGIDTQYF. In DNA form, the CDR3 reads TGTGCCAGCAGTGATACCGGGGGGGGTATAGATACGCAGTATTTT.

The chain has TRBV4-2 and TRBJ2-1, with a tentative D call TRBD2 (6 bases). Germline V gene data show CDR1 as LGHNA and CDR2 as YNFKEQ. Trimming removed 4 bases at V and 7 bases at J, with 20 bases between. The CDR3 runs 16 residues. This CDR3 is CASSLTRWEEGNEQFF. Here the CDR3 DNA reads TGTGCCAGCAGCCTGACTAGGTGGGAGGAGGGGAATGAGCAGTTCTTC.

The CDR3 loop is CSVDRSSGTKGGYTF. The CDR3 nucleotides read TGCAGCGTTGATAGATCTTCAGGGACGAAAGGTGGCTACACCTTC. V and J are TRBV29-1 and TRBJ1-2, with D possibly being TRBD1 (5 bases). Germline V gives CDR1 SQVTM, CDR2 ANQGSEA. This CDR3 has 15 amino acids. Between the trimmed V and J ends, which lost 3 bases and 7 bases, there was a span of 21 bases.

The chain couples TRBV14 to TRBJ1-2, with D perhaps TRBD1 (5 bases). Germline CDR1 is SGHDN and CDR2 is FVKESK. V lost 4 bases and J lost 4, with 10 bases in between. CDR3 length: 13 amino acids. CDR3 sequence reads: CASSPGRIYGYTF. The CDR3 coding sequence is TGTGCCAGCAGCCCGGGACGGATCTATGGCTACACCTTC.

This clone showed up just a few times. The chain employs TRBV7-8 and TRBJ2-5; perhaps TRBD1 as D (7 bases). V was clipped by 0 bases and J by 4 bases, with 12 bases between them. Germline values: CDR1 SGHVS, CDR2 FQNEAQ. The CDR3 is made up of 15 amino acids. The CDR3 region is CASSLAGQGGETQYF. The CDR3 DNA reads TGTGCCAGCAGCTTAGCGGGCCAGGGGGGAGAGACCCAGTACTTC.

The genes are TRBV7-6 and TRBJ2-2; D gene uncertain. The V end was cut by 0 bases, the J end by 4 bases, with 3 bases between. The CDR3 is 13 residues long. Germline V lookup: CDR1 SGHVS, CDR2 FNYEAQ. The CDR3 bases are TGTGCCAGCAGCTTAGCAGTCACCGGGGAGCTGTTTTTT. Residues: CASSLAVTGELFF.

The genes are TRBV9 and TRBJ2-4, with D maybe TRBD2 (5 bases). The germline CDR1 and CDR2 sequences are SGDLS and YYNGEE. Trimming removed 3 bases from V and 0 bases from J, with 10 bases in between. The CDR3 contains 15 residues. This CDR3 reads CASSAGNLAKNIQYF. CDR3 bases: TGTGCCAGCAGCGCGGGGAATCTAGCCAAAAACATTCAGTACTTC.

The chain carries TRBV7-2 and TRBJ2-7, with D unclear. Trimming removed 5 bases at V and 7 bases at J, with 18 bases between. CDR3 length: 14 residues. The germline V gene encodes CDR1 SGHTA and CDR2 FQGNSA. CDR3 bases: TGTGCCAGCAGCCCCCAAGGGTTACGTGGGGAGCAGTACTTC. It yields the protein CASSPQGLRGEQYF. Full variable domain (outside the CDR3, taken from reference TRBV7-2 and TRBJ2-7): GAGVSQSPSNKVTEKGKDVELRCDPISGHTALYWYRQSLGQGLEFLIYFQGNSAPDKSGLPSDRFSAERTGGSVSTLTIQRTQQEDSAVYLCASSPQGLRGEQYFGPGTRLTVT.

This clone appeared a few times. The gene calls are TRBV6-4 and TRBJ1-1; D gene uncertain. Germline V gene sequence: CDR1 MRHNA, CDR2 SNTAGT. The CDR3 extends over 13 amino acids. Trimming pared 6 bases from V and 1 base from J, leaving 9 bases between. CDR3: CASSPEGNTEAFF. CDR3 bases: TGTGCCAGCAGCCCTGAGGGGAACACTGAAGCTTTCTTT.

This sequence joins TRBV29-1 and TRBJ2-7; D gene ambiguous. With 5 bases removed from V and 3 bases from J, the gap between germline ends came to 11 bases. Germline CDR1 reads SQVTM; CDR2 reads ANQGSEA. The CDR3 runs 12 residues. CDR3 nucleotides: TGCAGCGTTTATGTAGATCGCTACGAGCAGTACTTC. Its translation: CSVYVDRYEQYF.

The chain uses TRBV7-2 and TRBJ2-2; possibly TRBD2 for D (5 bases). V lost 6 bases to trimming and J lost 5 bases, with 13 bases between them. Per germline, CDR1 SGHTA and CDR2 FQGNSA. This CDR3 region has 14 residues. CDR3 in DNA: TGTGCCAGCAGTTCCGCGGGCCGTACCGGGGAGCTGTTTTTT. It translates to CASSSAGRTGELFF. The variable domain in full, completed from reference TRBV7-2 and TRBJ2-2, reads GAGVSQSPSNKVTEKGKDVELRCDPISGHTALYWYRQSLGQGLEFLIYFQGNSAPDKSGLPSDRFSAERTGGSVSTLTIQRTQQEDSAVYLCASSSAGRTGELFFGEGSRLTVL.

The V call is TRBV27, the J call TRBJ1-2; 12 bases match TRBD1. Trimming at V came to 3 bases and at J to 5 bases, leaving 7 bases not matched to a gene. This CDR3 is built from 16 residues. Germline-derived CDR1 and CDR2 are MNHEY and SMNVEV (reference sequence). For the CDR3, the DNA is TGTGCCAGCAGTTTGGTGGGACAGGGGGCGGGGTATGGCTACACCTTC. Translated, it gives CASSLVGQGAGYGYTF.

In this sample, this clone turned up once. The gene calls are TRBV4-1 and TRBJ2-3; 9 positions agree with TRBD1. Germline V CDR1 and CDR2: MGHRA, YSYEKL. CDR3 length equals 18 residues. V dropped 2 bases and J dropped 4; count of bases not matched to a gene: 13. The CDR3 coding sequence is TGCGCCAGCAGCCAAAAGGGGGCCGGGACAGGGTATCCAGATACGCAGTATTTT. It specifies CASSQKGAGTGYPDTQYF.

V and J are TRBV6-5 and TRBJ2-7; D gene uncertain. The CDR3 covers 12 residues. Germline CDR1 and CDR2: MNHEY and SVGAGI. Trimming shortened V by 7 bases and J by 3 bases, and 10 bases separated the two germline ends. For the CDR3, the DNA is TGTGCCAGCACCAGGAGTAGCTACGAGCAGTACTTC. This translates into CASTRSSYEQYF.

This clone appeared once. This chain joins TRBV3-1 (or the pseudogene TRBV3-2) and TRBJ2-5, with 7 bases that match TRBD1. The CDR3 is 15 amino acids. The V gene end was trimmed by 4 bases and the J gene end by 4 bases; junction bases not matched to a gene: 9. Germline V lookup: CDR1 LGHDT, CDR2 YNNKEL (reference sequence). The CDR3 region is CASSLKRQGSETQYF. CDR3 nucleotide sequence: TGTGCCAGCAGCCTAAAGCGACAGGGCTCAGAGACCCAGTACTTC.

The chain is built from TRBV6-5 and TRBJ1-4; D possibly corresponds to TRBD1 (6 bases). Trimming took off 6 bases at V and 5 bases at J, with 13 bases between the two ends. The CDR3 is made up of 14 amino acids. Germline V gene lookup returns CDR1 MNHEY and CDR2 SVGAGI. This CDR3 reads CASRTTGSNEKLFF. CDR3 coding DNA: TGTGCCAGCAGGACCACAGGGAGCAATGAAAAACTGTTTTTT.

The CDR3 sequence is CASSQDSSTHPYEQYF. CDR3 sequence (DNA): TGTGCCAGCAGCCAAGATTCAAGCACACACCCCTACGAGCAGTACTTC. The J gene is TRBJ2-7, the V gene TRBV4-2; no clear D gene. Germline V gene data show CDR1 as LGHNA and CDR2 as YNFKEQ. The V end was cut by 0 bases, the J end by 2 bases, with 14 bases between. CDR3 length equals 16 residues.

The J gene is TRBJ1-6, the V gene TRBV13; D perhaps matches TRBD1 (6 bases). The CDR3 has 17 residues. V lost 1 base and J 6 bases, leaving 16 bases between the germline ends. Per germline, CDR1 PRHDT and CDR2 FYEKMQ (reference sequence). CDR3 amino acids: CASSLEAGELGNSPLHF. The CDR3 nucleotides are TGTGCCAGCAGCTTAGAGGCAGGGGAGTTGGGTAATTCACCCCTCCACTTT.

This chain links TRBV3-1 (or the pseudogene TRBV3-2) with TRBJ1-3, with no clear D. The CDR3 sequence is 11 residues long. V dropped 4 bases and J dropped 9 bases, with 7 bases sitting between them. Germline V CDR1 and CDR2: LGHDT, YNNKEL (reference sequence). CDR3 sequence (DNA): TGTGCCAGCAGCCCCGGCACCACCATATATTTT. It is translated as CASSPGTTIYF.